The 6 T cell receptor beta chains reported below all come from one sample, sequenced in a study of T cell changes during pregnancy in multiple sclerosis. Libraries were prepared by immunoSEQ multiplex PCR; TCRdb keeps only in-frame clonotypes and omits some of them. Of about 80,000 clones in the sample, about 91% were seen once. This material consisted of peripheral blood, taken before pregnancy. The source is a female donor with multiple sclerosis, enrolled in a pregnancy study.

The rearrangement links TRBV7-9 to TRBJ2-5, with TRBD2 identical over 9 bases. V lost 1 base, J lost 6 bases, and 12 bases stayed unmatched. The CDR3 loop spans 17 amino acids. From germline, CDR1 is SEHNR and CDR2 FQNEAQ (reference sequence). The CDR3 loop reads CASSLGGGRGGPQTQYF. For the CDR3, the DNA is TGTGCCAGCAGCTTAGGAGGAGGGCGGGGGGGCCCTCAGACCCAGTACTTC.

The J gene is TRBJ1-1, the V gene TRBV27; TRBD1 agrees at 7 bases. CDR1 is MNHEY, CDR2 SMNVEV, per germline (reference sequence). The CDR3 length is 15 residues. The J segment lost 4 bases and the V segment lost 4 bases, leaving 9 bases of the junction unmatched. The DNA for the CDR3 is TGTGCCAGCAGTTCAGGAGGGGGCTCTGTCACTGAAGCTTTCTTT. The encoded protein is CASSSGGGSVTEAFF.

This CDR3 is CASSESSTLTGELFF. The DNA for the CDR3 is TGCGCCAGCAGTGAGTCTTCTACCCTCACCGGGGAGCTGTTTTTT. V is TRBV10-1 and J is TRBJ2-2; no definite D call. This CDR3 has 15 residues. The germline CDR1 and CDR2 sequences are WNHNN and SYGVQD (reference sequence). V was shortened by 0 bases and J by 4 bases, with 9 bases between the two germline ends.

The V gene is TRBV18, the J gene TRBJ2-1; 8 bases fit TRBD2. The CDR3 is 14 residues long. Trimming took 3 bases from V and 2 from J; bases not matched to a gene: 0. CDR1 KGHSH and CDR2 LQKENI come from the germline V gene. CDR3 loop: CASSPSGAYNEQFF. Written as DNA, the CDR3 is TGTGCCAGCTCACCTAGCGGGGCCTACAATGAGCAGTTCTTC.

The chain recombines TRBV10-2 with TRBJ1-4, with D possibly matching TRBD1 (5 bases). This CDR3 is built from 14 residues. Germline CDR1 and CDR2: WSHSY and SAAADI. V dropped 8 bases and J dropped 4 bases, with 14 bases sitting between them. The CDR3 sequence: CASQDGAINEKLFF. The DNA of the CDR3 is TGCGCCAGCCAAGATGGGGCGATTAATGAAAAACTGTTTTTT.

The genes are TRBV19 and TRBJ1-1; TRBD1 is a possible D gene (6 bases). This CDR3 comprises 15 residues. In germline, CDR1 is LNHDA, CDR2 SQIVND (reference sequence). The ends were cut back, 1 base at V and 1 base at J, with 10 bases in the middle. In DNA form, the CDR3 reads TGTGCCAGTAGTATAGTACAGGGTCGGAACACTGAAGCTTTCTTT. Amino acids: CASSIVQGRNTEAFF. The full variable domain, completed using reference TRBV19 and TRBJ1-1, is DGGITQSPKYLFRKEGQNVTLSCEQNLNHDAMYWYRQDPGQGLRLIYYSQIVNDFQKGDIAEGYSVSREKKESFPLTVTSAQKNPTAFYLCASSIVQGRNTEAFFGQGTRLTVV.